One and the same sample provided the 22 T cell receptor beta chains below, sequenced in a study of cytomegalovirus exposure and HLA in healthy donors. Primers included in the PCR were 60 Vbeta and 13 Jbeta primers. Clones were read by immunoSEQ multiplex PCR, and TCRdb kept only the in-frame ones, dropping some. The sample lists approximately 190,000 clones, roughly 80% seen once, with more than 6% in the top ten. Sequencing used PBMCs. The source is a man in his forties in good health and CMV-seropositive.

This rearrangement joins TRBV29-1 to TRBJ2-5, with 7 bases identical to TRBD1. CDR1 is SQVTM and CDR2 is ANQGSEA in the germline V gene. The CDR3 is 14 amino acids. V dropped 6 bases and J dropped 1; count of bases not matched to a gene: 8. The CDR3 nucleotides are TGCAGCGTACTCCAGGGGGAGCCCCAAGAGACCCAGTACTTC. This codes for CSVLQGEPQETQYF.

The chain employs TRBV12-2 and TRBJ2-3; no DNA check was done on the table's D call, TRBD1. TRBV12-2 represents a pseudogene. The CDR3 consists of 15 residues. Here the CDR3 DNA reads TGTGCAAGTTGGGCCGGGAACAGGGAAACAGATACGCAGTATTTT. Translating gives CASWAGNRETDTQYF.

The CDR3, as DNA: TGTGCCACCAGGGGATCAGGGGCTGGTTCACCCCTCCACTTT. It specifies CATRGSGAGSPLHF. The chain combines TRBV15 with TRBJ1-6; D may be TRBD1 (6 bases). Germline-derived CDR1 and CDR2 are LNHNV and YYDKDF (reference sequence). The CDR3 runs 14 residues. The ends were cut back, 6 bases at V and 9 bases at J, with 15 bases in the middle.

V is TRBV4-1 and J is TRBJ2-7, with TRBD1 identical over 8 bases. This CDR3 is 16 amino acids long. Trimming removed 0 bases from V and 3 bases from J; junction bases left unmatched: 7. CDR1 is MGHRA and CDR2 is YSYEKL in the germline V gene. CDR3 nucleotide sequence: TGCGCCAGCAGCCAAGAAGGCGGACAGGGTCACTACGAGCAGTACTTC. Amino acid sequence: CASSQEGGQGHYEQYF.

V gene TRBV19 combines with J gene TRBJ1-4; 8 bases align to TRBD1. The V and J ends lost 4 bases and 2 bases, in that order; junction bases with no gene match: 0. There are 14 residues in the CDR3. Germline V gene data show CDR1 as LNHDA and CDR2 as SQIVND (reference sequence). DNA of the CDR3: TGTGCCAGTAGTAGGGACAGGACTAATGAAAAACTGTTTTTT. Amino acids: CASSRDRTNEKLFF.

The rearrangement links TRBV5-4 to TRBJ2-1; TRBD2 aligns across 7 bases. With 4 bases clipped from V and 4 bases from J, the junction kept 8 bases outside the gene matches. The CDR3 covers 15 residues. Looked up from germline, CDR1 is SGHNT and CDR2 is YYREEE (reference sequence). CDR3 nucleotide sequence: TGTGCCAGCAGCCAGGCCCTGGGGGGGTACAATGAGCAGTTCTTC. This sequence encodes CASSQALGGYNEQFF.

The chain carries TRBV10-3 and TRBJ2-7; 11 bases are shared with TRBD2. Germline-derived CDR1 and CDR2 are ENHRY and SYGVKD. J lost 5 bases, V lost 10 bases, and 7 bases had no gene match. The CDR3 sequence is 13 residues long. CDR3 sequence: CATLLAGAHEQYF. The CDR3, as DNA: TGTGCCACCCTACTAGCGGGGGCCCACGAGCAGTACTTC.

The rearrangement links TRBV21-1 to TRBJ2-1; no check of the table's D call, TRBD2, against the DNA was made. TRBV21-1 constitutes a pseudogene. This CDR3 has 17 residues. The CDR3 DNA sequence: TGTGCCAGCAGCAAAGTTAATAGCGGCTTCTCCTACAATGAGCAGTTCTTC. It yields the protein CASSKVNSGFSYNEQFF.

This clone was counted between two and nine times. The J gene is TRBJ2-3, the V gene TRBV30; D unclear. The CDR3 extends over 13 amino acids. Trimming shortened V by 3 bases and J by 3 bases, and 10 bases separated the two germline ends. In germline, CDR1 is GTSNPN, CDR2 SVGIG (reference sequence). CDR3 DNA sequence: TGTGCCTGGAGGGGCGCCAGAACAGATACGCAGTATTTT. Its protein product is CAWRGARTDTQYF.

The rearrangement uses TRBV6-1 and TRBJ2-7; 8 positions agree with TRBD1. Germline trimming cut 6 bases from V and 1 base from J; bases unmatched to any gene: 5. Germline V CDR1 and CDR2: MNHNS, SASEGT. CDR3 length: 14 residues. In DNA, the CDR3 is TGTGCCAGCAGGGGGACAGGCGGGTCCTACGAGCAGTACTTC. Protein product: CASRGTGGSYEQYF.

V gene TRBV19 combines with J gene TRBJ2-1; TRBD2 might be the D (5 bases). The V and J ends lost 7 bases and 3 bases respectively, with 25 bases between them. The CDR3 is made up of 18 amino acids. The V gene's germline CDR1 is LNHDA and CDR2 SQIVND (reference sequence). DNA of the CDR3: TGTGCCAGTACCGATAGGGCGGGCCCCGTGGCCCTCTACAATGAGCAGTTCTTC. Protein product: CASTDRAGPVALYNEQFF.

The CDR3 DNA follows: TGTGCCAGCAGTGAAGAGGACAGGGGGCTTAGTGGCTACACCTTC. This translates into CASSEEDRGLSGYTF. V usage is TRBV2 and J usage is TRBJ1-2, with 11 nucleotides matching TRBD1. Trimming cost V 1 base and J 7 bases; bases outside gene matches: 5. The CDR3 extends over 15 amino acids. Germline CDR1 and CDR2: SNHLY and FYNNEI.

CDR3 sequence: CASNQGGGYTF. CDR3 DNA: TGTGCCAGCAATCAAGGAGGTGGCTACACCTTC. V gene TRBV6-5 combines with J gene TRBJ1-2, with D hard to call. CDR1 MNHEY and CDR2 SVGAGI come from the germline V gene. The CDR3 extends over 11 amino acids. Trimming removed 7 bases at V and 7 bases at J, with 10 bases between.

DNA of the CDR3: TGTGCCAGCAGCTTGTGGACTAGCGGAGATACGCAGTATTTT. This codes for CASSLWTSGDTQYF. J is TRBJ2-3 and V is TRBV5-4, with 10 bases lining up with TRBD2. Trimming at V came to 1 base and at J to 5 bases, leaving 1 base not matched to a gene. The CDR3 covers 14 residues. Germline CDR1 reads SGHNT; CDR2 reads YYREEE (reference sequence).

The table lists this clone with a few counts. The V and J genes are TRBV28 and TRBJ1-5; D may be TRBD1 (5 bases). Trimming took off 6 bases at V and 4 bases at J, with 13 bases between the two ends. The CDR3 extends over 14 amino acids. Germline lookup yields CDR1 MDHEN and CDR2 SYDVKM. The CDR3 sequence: CASSPPGKNQPQHF. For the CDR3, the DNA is TGTGCCAGCAGCCCGCCAGGGAAGAATCAGCCCCAGCATTTT.

CDR3 sequence (DNA): TGTGCCAGCTCAGTGGGACAGGTGAACACTGAAGCTTTCTTT. Translated: CASSVGQVNTEAFF. The chain recombines TRBV18 with TRBJ1-1; TRBD1 matches 8 bases. This CDR3 has 14 residues. Germline V gene lookup returns CDR1 KGHSH and CDR2 LQKENI. V gave up 5 bases and J gave up 0 bases; unmatched junction bases: 2.

The CDR3 sequence: CASSPLGGGNQETQYF. CDR3 bases: TGTGCCAGCAGTCCCTTGGGGGGGGGAAACCAAGAGACCCAGTACTTC. The gene calls are TRBV27 and TRBJ2-5; 7 bases align to TRBD2. CDR1 and CDR2 from the germline V gene are MNHEY and SMNVEV (reference sequence). There are 16 residues in the CDR3. The ends lost 5 bases at V and 0 bases at J; junction bases unmatched: 9.

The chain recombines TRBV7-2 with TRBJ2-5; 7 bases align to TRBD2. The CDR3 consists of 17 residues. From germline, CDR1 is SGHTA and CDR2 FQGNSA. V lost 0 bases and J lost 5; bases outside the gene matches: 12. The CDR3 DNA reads TGTGCCAGCAGCTTAGCGCTAACGACTATCGGGGGGGAGACCCAGTACTTC. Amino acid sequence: CASSLALTTIGGETQYF. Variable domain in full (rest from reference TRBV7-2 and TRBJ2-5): GAGVSQSPSNKVTEKGKDVELRCDPISGHTALYWYRQSLGQGLEFLIYFQGNSAPDKSGLPSDRFSAERTGGSVSTLTIQRTQQEDSAVYLCASSLALTTIGGETQYFGPGTRLLVL.

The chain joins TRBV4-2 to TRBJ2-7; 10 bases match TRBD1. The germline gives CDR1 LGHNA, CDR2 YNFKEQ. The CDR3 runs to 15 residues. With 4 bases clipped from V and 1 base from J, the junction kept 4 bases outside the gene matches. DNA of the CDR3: TGTGCCAGCAGCCGCTGGGGACAGGGGTCCTACGAGCAGTACTTC. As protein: CASSRWGQGSYEQYF.

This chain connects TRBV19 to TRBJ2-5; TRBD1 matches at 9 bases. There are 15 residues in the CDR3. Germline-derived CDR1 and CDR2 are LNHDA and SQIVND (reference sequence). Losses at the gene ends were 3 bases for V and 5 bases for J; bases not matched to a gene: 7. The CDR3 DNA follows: TGTGCCAGTAGTATCGACAGGGGGTTGATGGAGACCCAGTACTTC. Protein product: CASSIDRGLMETQYF.

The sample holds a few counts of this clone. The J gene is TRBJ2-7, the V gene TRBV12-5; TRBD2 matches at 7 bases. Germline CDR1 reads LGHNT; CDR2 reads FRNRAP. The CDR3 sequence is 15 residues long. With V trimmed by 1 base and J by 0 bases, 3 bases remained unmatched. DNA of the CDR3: TGTGCTAGTGGTTTGGGGGACTACAGCTCCTACGAGCAGTACTTC. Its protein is CASGLGDYSSYEQYF.

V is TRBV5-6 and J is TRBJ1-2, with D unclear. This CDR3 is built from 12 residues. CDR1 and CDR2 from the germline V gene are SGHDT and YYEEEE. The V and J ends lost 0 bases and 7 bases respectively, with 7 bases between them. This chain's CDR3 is CASSLGVGGYTF. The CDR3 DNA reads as TGTGCCAGCAGCTTGGGCGTCGGTGGCTACACCTTC.